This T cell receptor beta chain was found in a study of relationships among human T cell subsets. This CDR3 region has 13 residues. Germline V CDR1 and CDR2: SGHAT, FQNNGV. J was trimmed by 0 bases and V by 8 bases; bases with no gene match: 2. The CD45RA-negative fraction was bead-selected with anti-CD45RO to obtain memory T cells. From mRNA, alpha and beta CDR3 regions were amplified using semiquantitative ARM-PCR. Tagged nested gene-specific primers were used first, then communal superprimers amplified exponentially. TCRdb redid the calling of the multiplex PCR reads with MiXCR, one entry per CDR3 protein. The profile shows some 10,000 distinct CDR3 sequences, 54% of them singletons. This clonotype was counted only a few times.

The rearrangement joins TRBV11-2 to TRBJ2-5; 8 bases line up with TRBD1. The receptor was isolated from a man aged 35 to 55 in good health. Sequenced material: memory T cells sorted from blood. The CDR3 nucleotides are TGTGCCAGCGGGACAGGTTACCAAGAGACCCAGTACTTC. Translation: CASGTGYQETQYF. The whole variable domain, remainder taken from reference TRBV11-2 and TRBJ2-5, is EAGVAQSPRYKIIEKRQSVAFWCNPISGHATLYWYQQILGQGPKLLIQFQNNGVVDDSQLPKDRFSAERLKGVDSTLKIQPAKLEDSAVYLCASGTGYQETQYFGPGTRLLVL.